This TCR beta chain comes out of a study of cytomegalovirus exposure and HLA in healthy donors. Amplification used 60 Vbeta primers and 13 Jbeta primers. Using immunoSEQ multiplex PCR, the repertoire was profiled, and TCRdb retains in-frame clones only, with some absent. The sample lists around 180,000 clones; around 82% were seen once. The CDR3 has 15 residues. Looked up from germline, CDR1 is MNHEY and CDR2 is SVGAGI. After removal of 6 bases from V and 5 bases from J, the junction contained 9 bases not matched to a gene. This receptor was taken from a man between 60 and 75 years old in good health and CMV-seronegative. Sequenced: PBMCs. The chain recombines TRBV6-5 with TRBJ2-7; 11 bases match TRBD1. The CDR3 reads CASRRRGQGEDEQYF. CDR3 DNA sequence: TGTGCCAGCAGACGACGGGGACAGGGGGAGGACGAGCAGTACTTC.